Presented here are 24 T cell receptor beta chains from one specimen sequenced in a study of shared clonotypes between healthy human individuals. TCRdb keeps only in-frame clones here, not all; method: immunoSEQ multiplex PCR. Of some 2.4 million clones in the sample, over 85% were seen once. Sequencing was done on a sample of naive CD4+ T cells from PBMCs. Subset specified: CD45RA+ positively selected. These receptors all stem from a man aged 18 to 29 in good health. Some clones in this sample may be carry-over from other donors' samples.

The chain combines TRBV27 with TRBJ2-5; tentatively, D is TRBD2 (6 bases). Germline V gene sequence: CDR1 MNHEY, CDR2 SMNVEV (reference sequence). Trimming cost V 5 bases and J 5 bases, with 15 bases left between them. The CDR3 loop spans 14 amino acids. The CDR3 spells CASSGGGGWETQYF. The CDR3 coding sequence is TGTGCCAGCAGTGGGGGTGGGGGGTGGGAGACCCAGTACTTC.

The chain joins TRBV5-1 to TRBJ1-2; D unresolved. Trimming left V 4 bases short and J 4 bases short, with 14 bases between. Germline loops: CDR1 SGHRS, CDR2 YFSETQ. This CDR3 is built from 14 residues. The CDR3 DNA is TGCGCCAGCAGCCCACCGGGCCTCGGCTATGGCTACACCTTC. It yields the protein CASSPPGLGYGYTF.

The V gene is TRBV19, the J gene TRBJ1-2; 7 bases are shared with TRBD1. This CDR3 contains 15 residues. V trimming: 4 bases; J trimming: 4 bases; junction bases outside the gene matches: 9. Germline V gene lookup returns CDR1 LNHDA and CDR2 SQIVND (reference sequence). This chain's CDR3 is CASSTSTGTAYGYTF. The CDR3 DNA reads TGTGCCAGTAGTACATCGACAGGGACGGCCTATGGCTACACCTTC.

The chain carries TRBV10-3 and TRBJ2-7; D gene unclear. Germline V lookup: CDR1 ENHRY, CDR2 SYGVKD. CDR3 length: 12 residues. V was cut by 4 bases and J by 6 bases, with 10 bases left in between. CDR3 coding DNA: TGTGCCATCAGTGGAACACCAGGCGAGCAGTACTTC. This gives the protein CAISGTPGEQYF.

The gene calls are TRBV11-3 and TRBJ1-4; D is ambiguous. V was clipped by 5 bases and J by 8 bases, with 12 bases between them. This CDR3 is built from 13 residues. Looked up from germline, CDR1 is SGHNT and CDR2 is YENEEA. In DNA form, the CDR3 reads TGTGCCAGCAGCGTTCGAAGCGGAGAAAAACTGTTTTTT. This encodes CASSVRSGEKLFF.

The rearrangement uses TRBV4-3 and TRBJ1-2, with D unresolved. Germline CDR1 reads LGHNA; CDR2 reads YSLEER. V lost 0 bases to trimming and J lost 7 bases, with 18 bases between them. The CDR3 spans 16 residues. The CDR3 DNA reads as TGCGCCAGCAGCCAAGATCCCGAGACCACATATGGTGGCTACACCTTC. It specifies CASSQDPETTYGGYTF.

The V gene is TRBV28, the J gene TRBJ1-5; TRBD1 matches 9 bases. CDR3 length equals 18 residues. Germline CDR1 and CDR2: MDHEN and SYDVKM. V dropped 6 bases and J dropped 6; count of bases not matched to a gene: 18. The CDR3 loop reads CASRTGTGSFNILQPQHF. CDR3 DNA: TGTGCCAGCAGGACCGGGACAGGGTCGTTTAATATCCTTCAGCCCCAGCATTTT.

The chain is built from TRBV5-4 and TRBJ2-7; 8 bases agree with TRBD1. Germline V gene lookup returns CDR1 SGHNT and CDR2 YYREEE (reference sequence). Losses at the gene ends were 2 bases for V and 3 bases for J; bases not matched to a gene: 4. The CDR3 has 14 amino acids. The CDR3 is CASSFDRGNYEQYF. The CDR3 DNA follows: TGTGCCAGCAGCTTTGACAGGGGCAACTACGAGCAGTACTTC.

The chain joins TRBV7-4 to TRBJ2-6; D might be TRBD2 (5 bases). Trimming left V 3 bases short and J 2 bases short, with 11 bases between. The CDR3 spans 16 residues. In germline, CDR1 is SGHVT, CDR2 SQSDAQ. This CDR3 reads CASSFPARAGANVLTF. For the CDR3, the DNA is TGTGCCAGCAGCTTCCCGGCGAGGGCTGGGGCCAACGTCCTGACTTTC.

J is TRBJ1-2 and V is TRBV7-8; the D is unclear. Germline V gene lookup returns CDR1 SGHVS and CDR2 FQNEAQ. This CDR3 has 13 amino acids. V was cut by 4 bases and J by 8 bases, with 14 bases left in between. This chain's CDR3 is CASSYGRYSGYTF. DNA of the CDR3: TGTGCCAGCAGCTACGGGAGATATAGCGGCTACACCTTC. The full variable domain, its missing parts supplied by reference TRBV7-8 and TRBJ1-2, is GAGVSQSPRYKVAKRGQDVALRCDPISGHVSLFWYQQALGQGPEFLTYFQNEAQLDKSGLPSDRFFAERPEGSVSTLKIQRTQQEDSAVYLCASSYGRYSGYTFGSGTRLTVV.

This chain links TRBV7-3 with TRBJ1-2; D unresolved. The CDR3 is 13 residues long. The germline CDR1 and CDR2 sequences are SGHTA and FQGTGA. V lost 6 bases and J lost 4, with 12 bases in between. CDR3 residues: CASSQGPGYGYTF. DNA for the CDR3: TGTGCCAGCAGTCAAGGACCGGGCTATGGCTACACCTTC.

The chain combines TRBV15 with TRBJ1-2; D remains unclear. Germline V CDR1 and CDR2: LNHNV, YYDKDF (reference sequence). CDR3 length: 14 amino acids. Trimming took 0 bases from V and 7 from J, leaving 12 bases between them. CDR3 in amino acids: CATSRDLEGLGYTF. The CDR3 nucleotides read TGTGCCACCAGCAGAGATTTAGAGGGTCTTGGCTACACCTTC.

This clone was counted once. The rearrangement joins TRBV2 to TRBJ1-4; D uncertain. There are 10 residues in the CDR3. CDR1 SNHLY and CDR2 FYNNEI come from the germline V gene. Trimming took off 8 bases at V and 6 bases at J, with 4 bases between the two ends. CDR3 residues: CASGYEKLFF. CDR3 in DNA: TGTGCCAGCGGGTATGAAAAACTGTTTTTT.

V usage is TRBV11-1 and J usage is TRBJ2-1, with 13 bases aligning to TRBD2. The CDR3 has 15 amino acids. Germline CDR1 reads SGHAT; CDR2 reads FQDESV (reference sequence). V gave up 8 bases and J gave up 0 bases; unmatched junction bases: 1. The CDR3 region has the DNA TGTGCCAGCGGACTAGCGGGAGTCTCCTACAATGAGCAGTTCTTC. Translated: CASGLAGVSYNEQFF. Filled out from reference TRBV11-1 and TRBJ2-1, the complete variable domain reads EAEVAQSPRYKITEKSQAVAFWCDPISGHATLYWYRQILGQGPELLVQFQDESVVDDSQLPKDRFSAERLKGVDSTLKIQPAELGDSAMYLCASGLAGVSYNEQFFGPGTRLTVL.

This chain joins TRBV5-1 and TRBJ2-3, with D unclear. Trimming cost V 0 bases and J 5 bases, with 13 bases left between them. The CDR3 covers 15 residues. Looked up from germline, CDR1 is SGHRS and CDR2 is YFSETQ. This CDR3 reads CASSLETHAGDTQYF. As DNA, the CDR3 is TGCGCCAGCAGCTTGGAGACTCACGCCGGAGATACGCAGTATTTT.

V and J are TRBV18 and TRBJ2-5; TRBD2 might be the D (7 bases). The DNA end is a closer match to TRBJ2-7, so the J assignment may be wrong. CDR3 length: 15 amino acids. Germline loops: CDR1 KGHSH, CDR2 LQKENI. The CDR3 bases are TGTGCCAGCTCGCCTTCGAAGGGGGGGGCCTACGAGCAGTACTTC. It encodes CASSPSKGGAYEQYF.

The chain links TRBV18 to TRBJ2-7, with unresolved D. The CDR3 is 14 residues long. The germline gives CDR1 KGHSH, CDR2 LQKENI. Trimming cost V 1 base and J 5 bases, with 12 bases left between them. The CDR3 region is CASSPLGSEDEQYF. In nucleotides, the CDR3 is TGTGCCAGCTCACCACTAGGGTCAGAGGACGAGCAGTACTTC.

The chain is built from TRBV5-4 and TRBJ1-2; 7 bases map to TRBD1. V was pared by 0 bases and J by 4 bases, with 9 bases of the junction left unmatched. Germline loops: CDR1 SGHNT, CDR2 YYREEE (reference sequence). The CDR3 totals 16 residues. CDR3 DNA: TGTGCCAGCAGCTTGGTTGGAACAGGGGCCTCCTATGGCTACACCTTC. This codes for CASSLVGTGASYGYTF.

This chain uses TRBV2 with TRBJ1-5; D not certain. V was pared by 4 bases and J by 7 bases, with 14 bases between. Germline assignment: CDR1 SNHLY and CDR2 FYNNEI. CDR3 length: 14 amino acids. The CDR3 sequence is CASSVEVERQPQHF. Here the CDR3 DNA reads TGTGCCAGCAGTGTAGAGGTCGAGAGGCAGCCCCAGCATTTT.

The gene calls are TRBV7-8 and TRBJ2-3; 11 positions agree with TRBD2. V gave up 5 bases and J gave up 0 bases; unmatched junction bases: 7. Germline CDR1 and CDR2: SGHVS and FQNEAQ. The CDR3 contains 17 residues. CDR3 in amino acids: CASSHILAGESTDTQYF. The CDR3 bases are TGTGCCAGCAGCCACATACTAGCGGGAGAAAGCACAGATACGCAGTATTTT.

The gene calls are TRBV6-6 and TRBJ1-3; TRBD1 matches at 8 bases. Germline CDR1 and CDR2: MNHNY and SVGAGI (reference sequence). V dropped 2 bases and J dropped 4; count of bases not matched to a gene: 1. CDR3 size: 14 residues. CDR3 bases: TGTGCCAGCAGTTACGGGGACAGGGGAAACACCATATATTTT. This codes for CASSYGDRGNTIYF.

The rearrangement links TRBV7-3 to TRBJ2-7; 10 bases align to TRBD1. CDR1 SGHTA and CDR2 FQGTGA come from the germline V gene. This CDR3 has 17 residues. V dropped 5 bases and J dropped 6; count of bases not matched to a gene: 16. Written as DNA, the CDR3 is TGTGCCAGCAGCCACCGGGACAGGGGCAAAGTAAGGCTCGAGCAGTACTTC. The encoded protein is CASSHRDRGKVRLEQYF. The variable domain in full, completed from reference TRBV7-3 and TRBJ2-7, reads GAGVSQTPSNKVTEKGKYVELRCDPISGHTALYWYRQSLGQGPEFLIYFQGTGAADDSGLPNDRFFAVRPEGSVSTLKIQRTERGDSAVYLCASSHRDRGKVRLEQYFGPGTRLTVT.

The chain is built from TRBV25-1 and TRBJ2-1; a possible D gene is TRBD2 (6 bases). In germline, CDR1 is MGHDK, CDR2 SYGVNS. V gave up 3 bases and J gave up 8 bases, with 20 bases separating them. This CDR3 region has 16 residues. This CDR3 reads CASSDPGRGGDDEQFF. For the CDR3, the DNA is TGTGCCAGCAGTGACCCCGGTCGAGGAGGGGACGATGAGCAGTTCTTC.

Details on this clone: Other DNA sequences in this specimen translate into the identical CDR3. Here the CDR3 reads CASSLTDNQPQHF. In DNA, the CDR3 is TGTGCCAGCAGCTTGACAGACAATCAGCCCCAGCATTTT. The chain recombines TRBV7-8 with TRBJ1-5; possible D gene TRBD1, 5 bases. Germline loops: CDR1 SGHVS, CDR2 FQNEAQ. Trimming removed 3 bases at V and 3 bases at J, with 6 bases between. CDR3 length equals 13 residues.